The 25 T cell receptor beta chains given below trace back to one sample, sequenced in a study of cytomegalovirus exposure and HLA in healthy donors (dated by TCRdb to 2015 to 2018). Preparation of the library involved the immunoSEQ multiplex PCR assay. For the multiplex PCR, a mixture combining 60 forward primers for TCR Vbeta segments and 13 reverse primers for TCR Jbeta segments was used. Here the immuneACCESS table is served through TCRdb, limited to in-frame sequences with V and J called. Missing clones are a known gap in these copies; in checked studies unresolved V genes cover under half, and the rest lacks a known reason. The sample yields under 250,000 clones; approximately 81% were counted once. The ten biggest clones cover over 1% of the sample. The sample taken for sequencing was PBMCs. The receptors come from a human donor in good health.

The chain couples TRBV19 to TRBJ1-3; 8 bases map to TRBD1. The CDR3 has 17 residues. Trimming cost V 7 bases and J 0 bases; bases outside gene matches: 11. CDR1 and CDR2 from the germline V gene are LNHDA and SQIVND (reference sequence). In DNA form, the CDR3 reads TGTGCCAGTACCGTTCCGGGACAGGTTTTCTCTGGAAACACCATATATTTT. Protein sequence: CASTVPGQVFSGNTIYF.

The CDR3 bases are TGCGCCAGCAGCTTGGCCAGGGGGAGTGGGGGCTACGAGCAGTACTTC. Translating it yields CASSLARGSGGYEQYF. V gene TRBV5-1 combines with J gene TRBJ2-7, with 7 bases lining up with TRBD1. V shed 0 bases, J shed 3 bases, and the junction held 9 bases outside the gene matches. The CDR3 is 16 residues long. CDR1 is SGHRS and CDR2 is YFSETQ in the germline V gene.

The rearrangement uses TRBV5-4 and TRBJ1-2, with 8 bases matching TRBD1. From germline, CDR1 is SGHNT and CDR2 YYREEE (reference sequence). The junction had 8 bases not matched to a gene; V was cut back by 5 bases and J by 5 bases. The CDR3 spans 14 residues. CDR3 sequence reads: CASRSTGARYGYTF. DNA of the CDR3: TGTGCCAGCAGGTCGACAGGGGCAAGGTATGGCTACACCTTC. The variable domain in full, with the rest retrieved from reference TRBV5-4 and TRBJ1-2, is ETGVTQSPTHLIKTRGQQVTLRCSSQSGHNTVSWYQQALGQGPQFIFQYYREEENGRGNFPPRFSGLQFPNYSSELNVNALELDDSALYLCASRSTGARYGYTFGSGTRLTVV.

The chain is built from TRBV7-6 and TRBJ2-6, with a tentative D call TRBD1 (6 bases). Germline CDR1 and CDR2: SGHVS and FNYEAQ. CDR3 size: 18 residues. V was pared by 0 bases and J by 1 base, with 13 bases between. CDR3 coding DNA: TGTGCCAGCAGCTTAGCGTCCAGGGGCGCGTCTGGGGCCAACGTCCTGACTTTC. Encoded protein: CASSLASRGASGANVLTF.

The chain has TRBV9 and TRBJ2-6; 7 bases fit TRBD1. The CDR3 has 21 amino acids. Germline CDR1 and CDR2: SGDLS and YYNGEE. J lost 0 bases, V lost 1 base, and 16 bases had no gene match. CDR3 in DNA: TGTGCCAGCAGCGTACCACGCACCAACAGGGGCCGAGACTCTGGGGCCAACGTCCTGACTTTC. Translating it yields CASSVPRTNRGRDSGANVLTF. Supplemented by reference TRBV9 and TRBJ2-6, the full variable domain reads DSGVTQTPKHLITATGQRVTLRCSPRSGDLSVYWYQQSLDQGLQFLIQYYNGEERAKGNILERFSAQQFPDLHSELNLSSLELGDSALYFCASSVPRTNRGRDSGANVLTFGAGSRLTVL.

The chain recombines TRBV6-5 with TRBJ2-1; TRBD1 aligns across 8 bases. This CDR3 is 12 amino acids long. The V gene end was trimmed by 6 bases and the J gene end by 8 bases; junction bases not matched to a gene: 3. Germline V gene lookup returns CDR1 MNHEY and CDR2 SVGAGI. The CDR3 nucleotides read TGTGCCAGCAGGCCGACAGGGGATGAGCAGTTCTTC. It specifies CASRPTGDEQFF.

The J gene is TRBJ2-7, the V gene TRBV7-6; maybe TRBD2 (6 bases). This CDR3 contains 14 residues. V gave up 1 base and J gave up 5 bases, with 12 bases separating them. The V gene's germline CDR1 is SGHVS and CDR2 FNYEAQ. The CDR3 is CASSLVAGTDEQYF. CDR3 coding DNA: TGTGCCAGCAGCTTAGTGGCGGGAACTGACGAGCAGTACTTC.

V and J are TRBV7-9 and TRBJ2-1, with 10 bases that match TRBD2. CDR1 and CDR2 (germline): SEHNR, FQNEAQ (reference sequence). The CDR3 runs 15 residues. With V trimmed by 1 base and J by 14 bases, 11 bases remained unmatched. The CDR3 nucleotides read TGTGCCAGCAGCTTAGGGACTAGCGGAGTCGGTTCTAAGTTCTTC. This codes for CASSLGTSGVGSKFF. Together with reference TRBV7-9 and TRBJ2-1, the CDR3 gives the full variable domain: DTGVSQNPRHKITKRGQNVTFRCDPISEHNRLYWYRQTLGQGPEFLTYFQNEAQLEKSRLLSDRFSAERPKGSFSTLEIQRTEQGDSAMYLCASSLGTSGVGSKFFGPGTRLTVL.

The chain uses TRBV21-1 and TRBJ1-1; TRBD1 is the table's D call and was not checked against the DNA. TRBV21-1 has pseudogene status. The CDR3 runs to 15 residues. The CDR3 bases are TGTGCCAGCAGCAAACTTTTATGGCTCAACACTGAAGCTTTCTTT. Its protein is CASSKLLWLNTEAFF.

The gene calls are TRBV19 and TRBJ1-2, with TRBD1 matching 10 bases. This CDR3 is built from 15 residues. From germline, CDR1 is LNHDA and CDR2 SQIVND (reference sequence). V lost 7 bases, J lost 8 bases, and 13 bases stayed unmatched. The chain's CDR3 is CASISRTGGFEGYTF. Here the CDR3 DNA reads TGTGCCAGTATTTCGAGGACAGGGGGTTTTGAGGGCTACACCTTC.

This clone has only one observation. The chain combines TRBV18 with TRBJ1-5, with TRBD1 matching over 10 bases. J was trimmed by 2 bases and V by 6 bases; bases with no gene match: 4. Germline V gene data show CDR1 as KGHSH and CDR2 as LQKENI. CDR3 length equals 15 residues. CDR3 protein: CASSLGTGGNQPQHF. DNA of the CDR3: TGTGCCAGCTCCCTAGGGACAGGGGGCAATCAGCCCCAGCATTTT.

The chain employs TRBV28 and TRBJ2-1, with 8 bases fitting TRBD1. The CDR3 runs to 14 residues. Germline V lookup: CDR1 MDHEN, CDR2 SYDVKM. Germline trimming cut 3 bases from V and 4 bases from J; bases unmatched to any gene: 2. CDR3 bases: TGTGCCAGCAGTTTCCAGGGGGCTTACAATGAGCAGTTCTTC. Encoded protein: CASSFQGAYNEQFF.

The DNA for the CDR3 is TGTGCCAGCAGCCGACTTCAAACAGGGCTGAACGGCTACACCTTC. It specifies CASSRLQTGLNGYTF. The chain combines TRBV7-2 with TRBJ1-2; perhaps TRBD1 as D (6 bases). The CDR3 consists of 15 residues. Trimming removed 5 bases from V and 8 bases from J, with 21 bases in between. Per the germline V gene, CDR1 is SGHTA and CDR2 is FQGNSA.

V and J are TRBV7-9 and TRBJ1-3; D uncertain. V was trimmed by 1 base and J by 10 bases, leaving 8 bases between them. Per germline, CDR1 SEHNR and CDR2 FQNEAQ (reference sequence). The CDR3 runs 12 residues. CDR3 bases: TGTGCCAGCAGCTTAGAAGCTAATACCATATATTTT. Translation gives CASSLEANTIYF.

CDR3 in DNA: TGTGCCAGCAGCATAGACAGGGGCACAGATACGCAGTATTTT. Translating gives CASSIDRGTDTQYF. The chain uses TRBV5-8 and TRBJ2-3; 7 bases are shared with TRBD1. There are 14 residues in the CDR3. Germline assignment: CDR1 SGHTS and CDR2 YDEGEE. Trimming cost V 4 bases and J 1 base; bases outside gene matches: 3.

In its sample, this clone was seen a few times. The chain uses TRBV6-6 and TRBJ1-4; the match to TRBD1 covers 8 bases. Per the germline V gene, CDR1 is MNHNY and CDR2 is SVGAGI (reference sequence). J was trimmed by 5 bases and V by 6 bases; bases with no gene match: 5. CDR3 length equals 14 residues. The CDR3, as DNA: TGTGCCAGCAGCGGACAGGGTTCGAATGAAAAACTGTTTTTT. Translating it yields CASSGQGSNEKLFF.

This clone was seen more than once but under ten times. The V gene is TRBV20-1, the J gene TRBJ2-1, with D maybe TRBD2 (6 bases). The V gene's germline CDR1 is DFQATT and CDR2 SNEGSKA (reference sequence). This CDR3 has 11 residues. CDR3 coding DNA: TGCAGGGGACTCTCCTACAATGAGCAGTTCTTC. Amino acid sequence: CRGLSYNEQFF.

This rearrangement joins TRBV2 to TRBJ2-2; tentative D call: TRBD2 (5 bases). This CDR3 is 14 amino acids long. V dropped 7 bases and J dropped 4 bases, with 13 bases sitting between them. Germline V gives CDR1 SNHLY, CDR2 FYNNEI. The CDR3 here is CASKKTSGTGELFF. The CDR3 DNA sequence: TGTGCCAGCAAAAAAACTAGTGGCACCGGGGAGCTGTTTTTT.

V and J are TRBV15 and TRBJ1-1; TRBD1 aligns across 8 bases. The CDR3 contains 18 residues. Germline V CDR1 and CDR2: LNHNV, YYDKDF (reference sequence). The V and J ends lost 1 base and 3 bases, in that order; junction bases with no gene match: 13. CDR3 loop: CATSRGSSGGAKDTEAFF. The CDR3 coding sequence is TGTGCCACCAGCAGAGGCTCATCAGGGGGCGCAAAGGACACTGAAGCTTTCTTT.

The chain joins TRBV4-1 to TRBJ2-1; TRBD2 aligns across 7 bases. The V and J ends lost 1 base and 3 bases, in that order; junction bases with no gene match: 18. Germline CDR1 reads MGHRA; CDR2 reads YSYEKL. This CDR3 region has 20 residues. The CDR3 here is CASSQVAAVGGGPNYNEQFF. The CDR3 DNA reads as TGCGCCAGCAGCCAAGTGGCCGCGGTGGGGGGAGGGCCCAACTACAATGAGCAGTTCTTC.

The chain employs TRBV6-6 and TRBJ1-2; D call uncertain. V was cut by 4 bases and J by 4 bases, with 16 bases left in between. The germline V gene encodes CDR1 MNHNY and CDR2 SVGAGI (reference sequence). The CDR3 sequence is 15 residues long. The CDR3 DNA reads TGTGCCAGCAGTTCTCGTATGGAGGGAGTCTATGGCTACACCTTC. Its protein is CASSSRMEGVYGYTF.

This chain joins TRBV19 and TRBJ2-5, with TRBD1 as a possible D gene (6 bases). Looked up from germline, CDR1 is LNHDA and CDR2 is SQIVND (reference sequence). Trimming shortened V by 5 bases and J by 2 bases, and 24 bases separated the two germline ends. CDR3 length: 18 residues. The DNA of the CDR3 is TGTGCCAGTAGTTTATCAGCCCACCCAATAGGACAGCAAGAGACCCAGTACTTC. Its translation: CASSLSAHPIGQQETQYF.

CDR3 sequence: CAINKQDVNYGYTF. In DNA, the CDR3 is TGTGCCATCAATAAGCAGGATGTAAACTATGGCTACACCTTC. The chain links TRBV10-3 to TRBJ1-2; D uncertain. V lost 7 bases, J lost 2 bases, and 14 bases lay in between. Germline CDR1 reads ENHRY; CDR2 reads SYGVKD. The CDR3 contains 14 residues.

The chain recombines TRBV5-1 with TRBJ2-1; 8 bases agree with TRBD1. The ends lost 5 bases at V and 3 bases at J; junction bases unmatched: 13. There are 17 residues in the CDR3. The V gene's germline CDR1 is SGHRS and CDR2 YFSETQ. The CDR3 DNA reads TGCGCCAGCAGTTCCGCCCCAGGGGGCGGCTTCTACAATGAGCAGTTCTTC. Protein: CASSSAPGGGFYNEQFF.

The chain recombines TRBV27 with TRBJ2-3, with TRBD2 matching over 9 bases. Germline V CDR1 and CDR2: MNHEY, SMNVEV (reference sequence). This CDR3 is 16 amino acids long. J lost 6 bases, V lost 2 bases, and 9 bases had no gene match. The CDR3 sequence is CASSLRTSAGRDTQYF. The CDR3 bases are TGTGCCAGCAGTTTAAGGACTAGCGCGGGACGGGATACGCAGTATTTT.